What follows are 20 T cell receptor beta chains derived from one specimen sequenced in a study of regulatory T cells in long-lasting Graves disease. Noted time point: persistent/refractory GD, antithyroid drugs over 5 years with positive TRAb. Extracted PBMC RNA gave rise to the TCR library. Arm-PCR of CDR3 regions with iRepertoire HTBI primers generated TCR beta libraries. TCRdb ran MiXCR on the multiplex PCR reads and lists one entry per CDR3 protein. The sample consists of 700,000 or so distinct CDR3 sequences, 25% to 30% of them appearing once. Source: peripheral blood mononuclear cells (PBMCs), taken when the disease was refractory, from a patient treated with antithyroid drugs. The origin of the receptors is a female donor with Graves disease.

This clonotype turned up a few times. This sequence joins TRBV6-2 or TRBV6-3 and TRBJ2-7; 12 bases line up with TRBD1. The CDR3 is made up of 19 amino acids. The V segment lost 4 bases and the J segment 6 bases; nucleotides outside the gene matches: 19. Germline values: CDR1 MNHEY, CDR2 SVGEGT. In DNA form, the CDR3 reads TGTGCCAGCAGTTTCAACACTTTCCCGGGACAGGGGGCTGCCTCCGAGCAGTACTTC. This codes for CASSFNTFPGQGAASEQYF.

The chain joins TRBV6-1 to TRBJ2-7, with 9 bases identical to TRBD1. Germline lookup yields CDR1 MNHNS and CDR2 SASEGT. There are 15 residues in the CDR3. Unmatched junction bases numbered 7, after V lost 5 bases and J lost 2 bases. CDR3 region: CASSKRQGVAYEQYF. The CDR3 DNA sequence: TGTGCCAGCAGTAAAAGACAGGGGGTTGCCTACGAGCAGTACTTC.

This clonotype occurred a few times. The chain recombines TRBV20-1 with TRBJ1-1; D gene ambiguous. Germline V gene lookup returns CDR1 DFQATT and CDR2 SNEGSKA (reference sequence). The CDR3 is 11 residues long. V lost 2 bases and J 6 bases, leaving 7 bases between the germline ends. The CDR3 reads CSARNRAEAFF. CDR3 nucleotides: TGCAGTGCTAGAAATCGCGCTGAAGCTTTCTTT.

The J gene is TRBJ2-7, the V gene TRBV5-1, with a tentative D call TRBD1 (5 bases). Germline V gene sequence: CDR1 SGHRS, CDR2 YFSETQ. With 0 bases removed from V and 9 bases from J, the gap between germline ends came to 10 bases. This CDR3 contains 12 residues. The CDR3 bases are TGCGCCAGCAGCTTGGAGGGGCCCCGGCAGTACTTC. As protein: CASSLEGPRQYF.

The CDR3 loop reads CATSRAPSEKLFF. DNA for the CDR3: TGTGCCACCAGCAGAGCCCCCTCAGAAAAACTGTTTTTT. V and J are TRBV15 and TRBJ1-4; D gene ambiguous. Germline CDR1 is LNHNV and CDR2 is YYDKDF (reference sequence). Trimming removed 1 base at V and 8 bases at J, with 8 bases between. CDR3 length: 13 residues.

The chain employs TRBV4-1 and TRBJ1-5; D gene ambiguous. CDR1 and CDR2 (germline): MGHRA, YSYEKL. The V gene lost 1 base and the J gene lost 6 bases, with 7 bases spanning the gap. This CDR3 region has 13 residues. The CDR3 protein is CASSQVRVQPQHF. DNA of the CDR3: TGCGCCAGCAGCCAAGTGAGGGTTCAGCCCCAGCATTTT.

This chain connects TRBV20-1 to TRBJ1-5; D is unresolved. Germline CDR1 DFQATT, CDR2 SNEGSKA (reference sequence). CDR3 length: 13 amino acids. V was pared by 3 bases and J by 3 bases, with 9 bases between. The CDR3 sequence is CSASFRSNQPQHF. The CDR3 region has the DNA TGCAGTGCTAGTTTCCGGTCCAATCAGCCCCAGCATTTT.

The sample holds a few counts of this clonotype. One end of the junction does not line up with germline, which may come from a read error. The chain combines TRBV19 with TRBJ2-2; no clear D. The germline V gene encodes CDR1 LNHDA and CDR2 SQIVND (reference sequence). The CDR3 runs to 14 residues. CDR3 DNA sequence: TGTGCCAGTAGTCCACAGCCCAACATCGGGGAGCTGTTTTTT. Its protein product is CASSPQPNIGELFF. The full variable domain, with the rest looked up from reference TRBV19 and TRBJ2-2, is DGGITQSPKYLFRKEGQNVTLSCEQNLNHDAMYWYRQDPGQGLRLIYYSQIVNDFQKGDIAEGYSVSREKKESFPLTVTSAQKNPTAFYLCASSPQPNIGELFFGEGSRLTVL.

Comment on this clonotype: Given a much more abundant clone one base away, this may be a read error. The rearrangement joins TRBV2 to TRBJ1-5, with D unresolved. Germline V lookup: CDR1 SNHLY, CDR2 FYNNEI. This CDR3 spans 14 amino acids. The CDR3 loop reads CASSHSDYNQPPHF. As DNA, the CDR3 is TGTGCCAGCAGTCATTCAGATTACAATCAGCCCCCGCATTTT.

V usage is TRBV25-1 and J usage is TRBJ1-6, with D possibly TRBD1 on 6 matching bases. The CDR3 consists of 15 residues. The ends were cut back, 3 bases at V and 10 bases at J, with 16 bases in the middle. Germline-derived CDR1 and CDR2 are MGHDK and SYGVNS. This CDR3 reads CASSETGHRGSPLHF. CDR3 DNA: TGTGCCAGCAGTGAGACAGGACACAGAGGATCACCCCTCCACTTT.

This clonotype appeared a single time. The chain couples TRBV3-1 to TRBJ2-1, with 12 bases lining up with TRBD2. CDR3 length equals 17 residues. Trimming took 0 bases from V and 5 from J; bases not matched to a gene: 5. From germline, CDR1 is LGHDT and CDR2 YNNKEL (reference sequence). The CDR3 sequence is CASSQDLAGGPDNEQFF. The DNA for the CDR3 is TGTGCCAGCAGCCAAGACCTAGCGGGAGGGCCGGACAATGAGCAGTTCTTC.

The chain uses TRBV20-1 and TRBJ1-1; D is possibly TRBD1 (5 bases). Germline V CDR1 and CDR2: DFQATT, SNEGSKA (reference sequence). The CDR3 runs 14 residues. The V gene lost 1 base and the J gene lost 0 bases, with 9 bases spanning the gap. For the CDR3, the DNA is TGCAGTGCTAGAGGGGGCCTAATGAACACTGAAGCTTTCTTT. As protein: CSARGGLMNTEAFF.

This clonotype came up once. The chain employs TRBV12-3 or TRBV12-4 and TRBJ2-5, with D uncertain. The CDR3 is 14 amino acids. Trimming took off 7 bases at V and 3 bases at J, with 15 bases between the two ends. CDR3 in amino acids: CASTYDIGKETQYF. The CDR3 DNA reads TGTGCCAGCACCTACGACATCGGAAAAGAGACCCAGTACTTC.

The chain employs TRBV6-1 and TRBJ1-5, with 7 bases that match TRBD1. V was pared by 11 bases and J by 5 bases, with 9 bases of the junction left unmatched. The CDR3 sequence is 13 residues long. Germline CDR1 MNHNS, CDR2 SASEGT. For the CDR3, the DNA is TGTGCCTCGGGGAGGGGGCTCGATCAGCCCCAGCATTTT. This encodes CASGRGLDQPQHF.

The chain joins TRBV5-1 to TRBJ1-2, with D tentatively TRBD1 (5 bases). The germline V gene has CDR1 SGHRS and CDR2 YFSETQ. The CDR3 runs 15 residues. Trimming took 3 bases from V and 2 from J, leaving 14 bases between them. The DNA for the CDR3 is TGCGCCAGCAGCTGGAGGCAGGGCCTGAACTATGGCTACACCTTC. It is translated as CASSWRQGLNYGYTF.

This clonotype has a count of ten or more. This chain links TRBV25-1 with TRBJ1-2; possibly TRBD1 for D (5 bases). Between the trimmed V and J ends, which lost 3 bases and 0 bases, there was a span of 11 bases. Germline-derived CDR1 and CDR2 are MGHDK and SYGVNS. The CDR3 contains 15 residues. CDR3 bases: TGTGCCAGCAGTGACCCTGGGACGGCTAACTATGGCTACACCTTC. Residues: CASSDPGTANYGYTF.

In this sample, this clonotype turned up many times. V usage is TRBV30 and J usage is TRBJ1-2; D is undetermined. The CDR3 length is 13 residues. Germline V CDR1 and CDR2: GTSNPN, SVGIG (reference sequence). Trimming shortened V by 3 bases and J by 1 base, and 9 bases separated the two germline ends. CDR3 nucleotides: TGTGCCTGGAGCCCGGGCGGTAACTATGGCTACACCTTC. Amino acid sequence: CAWSPGGNYGYTF. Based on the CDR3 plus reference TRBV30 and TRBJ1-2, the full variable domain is SQTIHQWPATLVQPVGSPLSLECTVEGTSNPNLYWYRQAAGRGLQLLFYSVGIGQISSEVPQNLSASRPQDRQFILSSKKLLLSDSGFYLCAWSPGGNYGYTFGSGTRLTVV.

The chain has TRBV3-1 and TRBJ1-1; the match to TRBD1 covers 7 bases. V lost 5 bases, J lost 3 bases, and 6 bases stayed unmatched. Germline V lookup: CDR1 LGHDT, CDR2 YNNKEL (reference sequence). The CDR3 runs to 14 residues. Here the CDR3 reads CASSFGTADTEAFF. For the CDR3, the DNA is TGTGCCAGCAGCTTCGGGACAGCGGACACTGAAGCTTTCTTT.

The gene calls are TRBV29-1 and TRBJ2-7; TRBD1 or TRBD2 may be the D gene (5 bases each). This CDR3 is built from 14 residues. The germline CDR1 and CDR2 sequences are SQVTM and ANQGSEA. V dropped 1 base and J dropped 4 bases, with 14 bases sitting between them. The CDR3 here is CSVEAGLDKYEQYF. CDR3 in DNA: TGCAGCGTTGAAGCGGGGCTAGACAAATACGAGCAGTACTTC.

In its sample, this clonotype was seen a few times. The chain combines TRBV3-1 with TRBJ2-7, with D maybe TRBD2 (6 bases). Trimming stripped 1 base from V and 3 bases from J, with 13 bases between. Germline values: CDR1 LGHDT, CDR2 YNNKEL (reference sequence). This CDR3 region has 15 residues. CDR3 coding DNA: TGTGCCAGCAGCCAAGCGGGGGTTAACTTCTACGAGCAGTACTTC. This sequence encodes CASSQAGVNFYEQYF.